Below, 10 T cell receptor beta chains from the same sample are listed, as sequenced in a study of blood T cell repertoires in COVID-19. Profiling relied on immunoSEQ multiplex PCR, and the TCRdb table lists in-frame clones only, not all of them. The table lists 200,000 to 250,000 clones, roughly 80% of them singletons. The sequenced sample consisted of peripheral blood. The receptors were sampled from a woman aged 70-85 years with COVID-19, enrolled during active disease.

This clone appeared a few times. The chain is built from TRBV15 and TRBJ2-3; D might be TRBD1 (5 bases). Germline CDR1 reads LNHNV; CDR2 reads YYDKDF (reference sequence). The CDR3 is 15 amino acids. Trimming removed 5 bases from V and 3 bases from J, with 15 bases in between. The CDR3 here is CATSPRTSGTDTQYF. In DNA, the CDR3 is TGTGCCACCAGCCCGCGGACCTCAGGGACAGATACGCAGTATTTT.

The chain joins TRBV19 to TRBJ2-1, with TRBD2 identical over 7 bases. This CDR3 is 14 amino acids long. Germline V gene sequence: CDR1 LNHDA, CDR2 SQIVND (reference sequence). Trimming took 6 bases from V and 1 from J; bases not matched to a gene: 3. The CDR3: CASRGSGSYNEQFF. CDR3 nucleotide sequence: TGTGCCAGTAGGGGTAGCGGGTCCTACAATGAGCAGTTCTTC.

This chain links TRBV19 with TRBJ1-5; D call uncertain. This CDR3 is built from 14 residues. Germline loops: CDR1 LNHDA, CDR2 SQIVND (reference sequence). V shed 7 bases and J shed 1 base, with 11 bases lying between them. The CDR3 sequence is CASMDWESNQPQHF. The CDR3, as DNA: TGTGCCAGTATGGACTGGGAAAGCAATCAGCCCCAGCATTTT.

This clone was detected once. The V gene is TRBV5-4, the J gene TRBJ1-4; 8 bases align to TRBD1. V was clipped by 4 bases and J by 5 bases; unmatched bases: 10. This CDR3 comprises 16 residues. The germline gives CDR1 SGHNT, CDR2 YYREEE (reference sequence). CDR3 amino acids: CASSQRARGPNEKLFF. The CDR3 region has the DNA TGTGCCAGCAGCCAGAGGGCCAGGGGGCCCAATGAAAAACTGTTTTTT. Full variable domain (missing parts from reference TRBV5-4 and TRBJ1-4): ETGVTQSPTHLIKTRGQQVTLRCSSQSGHNTVSWYQQALGQGPQFIFQYYREEENGRGNFPPRFSGLQFPNYSSELNVNALELDDSALYLCASSQRARGPNEKLFFGSGTQLSVL.

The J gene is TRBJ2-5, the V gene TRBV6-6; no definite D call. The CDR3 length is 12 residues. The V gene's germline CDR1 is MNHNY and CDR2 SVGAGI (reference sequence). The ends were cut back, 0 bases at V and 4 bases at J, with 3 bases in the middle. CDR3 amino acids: CASSYSRETQYF. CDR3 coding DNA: TGTGCCAGCAGTTACTCTCGAGAGACCCAGTACTTC.

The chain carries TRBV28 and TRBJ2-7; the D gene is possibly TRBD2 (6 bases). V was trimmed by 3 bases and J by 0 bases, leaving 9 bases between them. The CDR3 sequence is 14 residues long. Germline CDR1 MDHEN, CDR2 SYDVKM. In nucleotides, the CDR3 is TGTGCCAGCAGTTTGCGGGGTGGCTCCTACGAGCAGTACTTC. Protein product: CASSLRGGSYEQYF.

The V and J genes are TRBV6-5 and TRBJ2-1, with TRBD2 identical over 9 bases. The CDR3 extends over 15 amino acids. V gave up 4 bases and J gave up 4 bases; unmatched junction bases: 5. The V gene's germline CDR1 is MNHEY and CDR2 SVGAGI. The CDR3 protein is CASSLRLAVYNEQFF. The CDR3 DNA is TGTGCCAGCAGTTTGCGACTAGCGGTTTACAATGAGCAGTTCTTC.

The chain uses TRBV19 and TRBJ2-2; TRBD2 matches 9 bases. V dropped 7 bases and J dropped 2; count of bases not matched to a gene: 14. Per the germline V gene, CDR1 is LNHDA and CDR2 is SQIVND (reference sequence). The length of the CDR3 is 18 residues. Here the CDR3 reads CASKAVAGAPKNTGELFF. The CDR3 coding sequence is TGTGCCAGTAAGGCGGTAGCGGGAGCTCCTAAAAACACCGGGGAGCTGTTTTTT.

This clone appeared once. CDR3 DNA sequence: TGTGCCAGCAGCTCCCGGGACAGAGGCTACGAGCAGTACTTC. It encodes CASSSRDRGYEQYF. The chain joins TRBV5-4 to TRBJ2-7; 7 nucleotides agree with TRBD1. CDR3 size: 14 residues. The germline CDR1 and CDR2 sequences are SGHNT and YYREEE (reference sequence). J was trimmed by 3 bases and V by 3 bases; bases with no gene match: 6.

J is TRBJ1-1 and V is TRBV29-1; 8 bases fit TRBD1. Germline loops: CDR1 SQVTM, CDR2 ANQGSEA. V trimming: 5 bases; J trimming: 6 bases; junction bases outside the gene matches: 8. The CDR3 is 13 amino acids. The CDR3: CSVITGGSAEAFF. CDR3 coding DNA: TGCAGCGTTATAACAGGGGGTAGTGCTGAAGCTTTCTTT.